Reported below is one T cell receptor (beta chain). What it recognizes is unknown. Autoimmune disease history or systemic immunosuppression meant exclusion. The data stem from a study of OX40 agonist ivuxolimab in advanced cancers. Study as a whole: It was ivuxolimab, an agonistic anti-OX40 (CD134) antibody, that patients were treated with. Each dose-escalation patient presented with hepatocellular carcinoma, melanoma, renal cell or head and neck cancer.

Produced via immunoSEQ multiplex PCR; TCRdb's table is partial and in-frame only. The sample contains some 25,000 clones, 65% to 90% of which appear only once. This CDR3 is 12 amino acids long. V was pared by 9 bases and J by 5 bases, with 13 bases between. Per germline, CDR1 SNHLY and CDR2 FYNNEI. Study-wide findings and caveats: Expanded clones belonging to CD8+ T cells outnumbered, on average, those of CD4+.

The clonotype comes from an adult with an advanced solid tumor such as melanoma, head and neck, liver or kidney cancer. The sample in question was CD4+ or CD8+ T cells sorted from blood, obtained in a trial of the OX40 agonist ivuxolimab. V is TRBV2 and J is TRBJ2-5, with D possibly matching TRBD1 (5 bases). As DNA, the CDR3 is TGTGCCAGTTTGGGGCGATCGGAGACCCAGTACTTC. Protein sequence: CASLGRSETQYF.